These 26 T cell receptor beta chains originate from one sample sequenced in a study of blood T cell repertoires in COVID-19 (dated by TCRdb to about 2020). Library preparation was by the immunoSEQ multiplex PCR assay. TCRdb stores this immuneACCESS table with in-frame sequences only. Part of the clones is absent; in the studies checked, under half of the shortfall reflects unresolved V genes, and no reason is known for the rest. The sample table holds roughly 250,000 clones, of which roughly 84% were seen once. The ten top clones hold about 0.93% of the sample. Sequencing was performed on peripheral blood. These receptors were obtained from a man aged 40-50 years with acute or convalescent COVID-19.

As to this clone: This same CDR3 is encoded by further DNA sequences in the sample. The V gene is TRBV7-9, the J gene TRBJ2-7, with no clear D. Per germline, CDR1 SEHNR and CDR2 FQNEAQ (reference sequence). V lost 1 base and J lost 6, with 7 bases in between. This CDR3 contains 12 residues. The CDR3 DNA follows: TGTGCCAGCAGCTTAGATAGAGGCGAGCAGTACTTC. Encoded protein: CASSLDRGEQYF. The full variable domain, in which reference TRBV7-9 and TRBJ2-7 provide the parts outside the CDR3, is DTGVSQNPRHKITKRGQNVTFRCDPISEHNRLYWYRQTLGQGPEFLTYFQNEAQLEKSRLLSDRFSAERPKGSFSTLEIQRTEQGDSAMYLCASSLDRGEQYFGPGTRLTVT.

The rearrangement uses TRBV6-2 or TRBV6-3 and TRBJ2-1; tentatively, D is TRBD1 (5 bases). V shed 0 bases and J shed 8 bases, with 23 bases lying between them. Per the germline V gene, CDR1 is MNHEY and CDR2 is SVGEGT. The CDR3 loop spans 18 amino acids. The DNA of the CDR3 is TGTGCCAGCAGTTACTCGGTCCTCCGAGGTAGGGGCCTGGATGAGCAGTTCTTC. As protein: CASSYSVLRGRGLDEQFF.

The rearrangement links TRBV5-1 to TRBJ1-3; D is ambiguous. The CDR3 runs 15 residues. Trimming took 0 bases from V and 0 from J, leaving 7 bases between them. Germline V gene data show CDR1 as SGHRS and CDR2 as YFSETQ. CDR3 DNA: TGCGCCAGCAGCTTGGCTGTTTCCTCTGGAAACACCATATATTTT. Translating it yields CASSLAVSSGNTIYF.

The chain employs TRBV28 and TRBJ1-6; TRBD1 matches at 8 bases. The germline V gene encodes CDR1 MDHEN and CDR2 SYDVKM. This CDR3 spans 14 amino acids. V dropped 5 bases and J dropped 7; count of bases not matched to a gene: 4. The CDR3 spells CASSDGTGNSPLHF. The CDR3 region has the DNA TGTGCCAGCAGTGACGGGACAGGAAATTCACCCCTCCACTTT.

The gene calls are TRBV5-1 and TRBJ1-3; 8 positions match TRBD1. J lost 2 bases, V lost 3 bases, and 1 base had no gene match. Germline lookup yields CDR1 SGHRS and CDR2 YFSETQ. The CDR3 totals 14 residues. The CDR3 here is CASSSDRAGNTIYF. Written as DNA, the CDR3 is TGCGCCAGCAGCTCGGACAGGGCTGGAAACACCATATATTTT.

The genes are TRBV4-1 and TRBJ1-2, with 9 positions matching TRBD1. The ends lost 5 bases at V and 8 bases at J; junction bases unmatched: 12. Germline V lookup: CDR1 MGHRA, CDR2 YSYEKL. This CDR3 has 15 amino acids. Here the CDR3 reads CASSGPGQGGGGYTF. Here the CDR3 DNA reads TGCGCCAGCAGCGGACCGGGACAGGGCGGAGGAGGCTACACCTTC.

Here the CDR3 DNA reads TGTGCCAGCAGGCGGAGTAATGAAAAACTGTTTTTT. Its protein product is CASRRSNEKLFF. The genes are TRBV28 and TRBJ1-4; no clear D gene. The V gene's germline CDR1 is MDHEN and CDR2 SYDVKM. V lost 6 bases and J 4 bases, leaving 6 bases between the germline ends. CDR3 length: 12 amino acids.

The count of this clone is one. V gene TRBV4-2 combines with J gene TRBJ2-5, with a weak D call TRBD1 (7 bases). V gave up 5 bases and J gave up 2 bases, with 15 bases separating them. Germline loops: CDR1 LGHNA, CDR2 YNFKEQ. The CDR3 consists of 15 residues. The CDR3 sequence: CASSKTPGGQETQYF. Here the CDR3 DNA reads TGTGCCAGCAGCAAGACGCCAGGGGGGCAAGAGACCCAGTACTTC.

This clone appeared a single time. This rearrangement joins TRBV28 to TRBJ2-2, with 9 bases matching TRBD1. Per germline, CDR1 MDHEN and CDR2 SYDVKM. Trimming removed 4 bases from V and 5 bases from J; junction bases left unmatched: 5. CDR3 length: 15 amino acids. As DNA, the CDR3 is TGTGCCAGCAGTTCGGACAGGGGATGGACCGGGGAGCTGTTTTTT. Protein: CASSSDRGWTGELFF.

This chain connects TRBV29-1 to TRBJ1-2; tentatively, D is TRBD1 (6 bases). The CDR3 covers 15 residues. The V gene's germline CDR1 is SQVTM and CDR2 ANQGSEA. V was shortened by 4 bases and J by 1 base, with 16 bases between the two germline ends. In DNA, the CDR3 is TGCAGCGTTGCGGGGCAGGGGAGTATTAACTATGGCTACACCTTC. The encoded protein is CSVAGQGSINYGYTF.

The rearrangement links TRBV7-8 to TRBJ1-5; TRBD1 agrees at 9 bases. Germline lookup yields CDR1 SGHVS and CDR2 FQNEAQ. The junction had 5 bases not matched to a gene; V was cut back by 5 bases and J by 3 bases. CDR3 size: 15 residues. DNA of the CDR3: TGTGCCAGCAGCCCCGGGACAGGGAACAATCAGCCCCAGCATTTT. Translation gives CASSPGTGNNQPQHF.

This chain uses TRBV4-1 with TRBJ1-2; the match to TRBD1 covers 7 bases. Germline values: CDR1 MGHRA, CDR2 YSYEKL. The CDR3 runs 15 residues. V lost 4 bases and J lost 2; bases outside the gene matches: 7. This CDR3 reads CASSPISTGNYGYTF. Here the CDR3 DNA reads TGCGCCAGCAGCCCTATTTCGACAGGGAACTATGGCTACACCTTC.

The rearrangement uses TRBV5-1 and TRBJ2-6; the D gene is possibly TRBD1 (6 bases). V lost 7 bases and J lost 4, with 18 bases in between. This CDR3 spans 16 amino acids. CDR1 is SGHRS and CDR2 is YFSETQ in the germline V gene. The CDR3 region is CASPLGAFIGANVLTF. Written as DNA, the CDR3 is TGCGCCAGCCCCTTGGGGGCTTTTATCGGGGCCAACGTCCTGACTTTC.

Written as DNA, the CDR3 is TGTGCCAGCAGCTCAGACAGGGTGGACACTGAAGCTTTCTTT. Protein: CASSSDRVDTEAFF. This chain links TRBV6-5 with TRBJ1-1; 7 nucleotides agree with TRBD1. V was pared by 6 bases and J by 3 bases, with 7 bases of the junction left unmatched. The V gene's germline CDR1 is MNHEY and CDR2 SVGAGI. CDR3 size: 14 residues.

The chain joins TRBV11-3 to TRBJ2-1, with 10 nucleotides matching TRBD2. CDR1 and CDR2 (germline): SGHNT, YENEEA. This CDR3 spans 16 amino acids. V lost 5 bases to trimming and J lost 0 bases; unmatched junction nucleotides: 4. The CDR3 region has the DNA TGTGCCAGCAGCGTTACTAGCGGGGCCTCCTACAATGAGCAGTTCTTC. It yields the protein CASSVTSGASYNEQFF.

V and J are TRBV9 and TRBJ1-3, with unresolved D. V lost 0 bases, J lost 1 base, and 8 bases lay in between. The germline V gene encodes CDR1 SGDLS and CDR2 YYNGEE. The CDR3 spans 15 residues. The CDR3 sequence is CASSVASGSGNTIYF. In DNA form, the CDR3 reads TGTGCCAGCAGCGTAGCTTCCGGGTCTGGAAACACCATATATTTT.

The chain recombines TRBV5-5 with TRBJ1-1; no clear D gene. CDR1 is SGHKS, CDR2 YYEKEE, per germline (reference sequence). Trimming shortened V by 0 bases and J by 4 bases, and 10 bases separated the two germline ends. This CDR3 contains 14 residues. The CDR3 nucleotides read TGTGCCAGCAGCTTGGGCCCGAGGAGCACTGAAGCTTTCTTT. It specifies CASSLGPRSTEAFF.

The V and J genes are TRBV29-1 and TRBJ2-1; a possible D gene is TRBD1 (6 bases). V was shortened by 7 bases and J by 7 bases, with 26 bases between the two germline ends. Germline V gives CDR1 SQVTM, CDR2 ANQGSEA. The CDR3 has 16 residues. The CDR3 here is CSATGPQGKVQNEQFF. The CDR3 DNA reads TGCAGCGCCACAGGTCCACAGGGTAAGGTTCAGAATGAGCAGTTCTTC.

This chain uses TRBV5-8 with TRBJ1-6; 7 bases match TRBD1. The CDR3 covers 18 residues. V shed 4 bases and J 7 bases; nucleotides not matched to a gene: 17. Germline CDR1 SGHTS, CDR2 YDEGEE. The CDR3 DNA follows: TGTGCCAGCAGCCTAGGCTGGGGAAGAGGGACAGCCAATTCACCCCTCCACTTT. Protein sequence: CASSLGWGRGTANSPLHF.

V and J are TRBV10-3 and TRBJ2-2, with 11 bases matching TRBD2. CDR3 length equals 17 residues. J was trimmed by 2 bases and V by 4 bases; bases with no gene match: 6. Per germline, CDR1 ENHRY and CDR2 SYGVKD. CDR3 loop: CAISALGLAANTGELFF. The DNA of the CDR3 is TGTGCCATCAGTGCCCTGGGACTAGCGGCAAACACCGGGGAGCTGTTTTTT.

The chain has TRBV4-1 and TRBJ2-7; D is possibly TRBD2 (6 bases). CDR3 length equals 16 residues. V was cut by 3 bases and J by 4 bases, with 19 bases left in between. Germline V CDR1 and CDR2: MGHRA, YSYEKL. CDR3 nucleotide sequence: TGCGCCAGCAGCCAGGAACAGGCCGGAGGGTTTTACGAGCAGTACTTC. It yields the protein CASSQEQAGGFYEQYF.

The V and J genes are TRBV7-3 and TRBJ1-1; a possible D gene is TRBD1 (5 bases). V lost 2 bases and J 1 base, leaving 11 bases between the germline ends. The germline V gene has CDR1 SGHTA and CDR2 FQGTGA. There are 15 residues in the CDR3. CDR3 amino acids: CASSLQGEPNTEAFF. CDR3 bases: TGTGCCAGCAGCTTACAGGGTGAACCGAACACTGAAGCTTTCTTT.

This clone was found a few times. The chain combines TRBV5-6 with TRBJ2-7; possible D gene TRBD2, 6 bases. CDR1 and CDR2 (germline): SGHDT, YYEEEE. V dropped 2 bases and J dropped 0 bases, with 18 bases sitting between them. The CDR3 consists of 17 residues. The CDR3 protein is CASSFWGDLTNSYEQYF. Here the CDR3 DNA reads TGTGCCAGCAGCTTTTGGGGGGATTTGACTAACTCCTACGAGCAGTACTTC.

This sequence joins TRBV7-3 and TRBJ1-5; D gene ambiguous. Germline CDR1 and CDR2: SGHTA and FQGTGA. The CDR3 length is 13 residues. Between the trimmed V and J ends, which lost 3 bases and 6 bases, there was a span of 9 bases. Here the CDR3 reads CASSFGVGQPQHF. CDR3 nucleotide sequence: TGTGCCAGCAGCTTCGGGGTCGGTCAGCCCCAGCATTTT.

The DNA for the CDR3 is TGTGCCAGCAGCTCGCCTGGAGCTGATTATGGCTACACCTTC. Translation gives CASSSPGADYGYTF. The gene calls are TRBV7-3 and TRBJ1-2; D remains unclear. Germline assignment: CDR1 SGHTA and CDR2 FQGTGA. Trimming removed 4 bases at V and 5 bases at J, with 14 bases between. CDR3 size: 14 residues.

The chain joins TRBV7-9 to TRBJ2-4; 7 bases are a match to TRBD1. In germline, CDR1 is SEHNR, CDR2 FQNEAQ (reference sequence). V gave up 0 bases and J gave up 8 bases; unmatched junction bases: 7. This CDR3 region has 15 residues. CDR3 sequence (DNA): TGTGCCAGCAGCTTAGCGCGAACAGGGGTGGACATTCAGTACTTC. Its protein product is CASSLARTGVDIQYF.